Below are 26 T cell receptor beta chains sequenced from a single sample in a study of T-cell memory formation after mild COVID-19 (dated by TCRdb to about 2021). Libraries were made using 5' RACE. Sequenced using an Illumina NovaSeq 6000. TCRdb reprocessing: public reads trimmed at Q25 with fastp, clones called with MiXCR, in-frame beta chains kept. Every CDR3 protein is listed once, alongside the most common genes and DNA of its rows. Here the sample has fewer than 600,000 distinct CDR3 sequences; less than 25% occur a single time. Around 8.4% of the sample belongs to the ten largest clones. The sequencing input was PBMCs or a T cell subset sorted from them (not recorded which). These receptors were collected from an adult woman who had mild COVID-19 (a few samples of this study predate the infection). The sample titles of this study are shuffled in the database, so cell type and time point are left out; the donor was told from shared clones.

This clonotype was seen only a few times. V usage is TRBV29-1 and J usage is TRBJ1-1, with 8 bases matching TRBD1. V lost 4 bases and J lost 7; bases outside the gene matches: 11. The CDR3 covers 14 residues. Germline V gene data show CDR1 as SQVTM and CDR2 as ANQGSEA. For the CDR3, the DNA is TGCAGCGTTGGGGGGAGAGACAGGGGACGTGAAGCTTTCTTT. This sequence encodes CSVGGRDRGREAFF.

V is TRBV7-2 and J is TRBJ2-2; no clear D. The CDR3 is 16 amino acids. Trimming stripped 5 bases from V and 1 base from J, with 14 bases between. Germline CDR1 reads SGHTA; CDR2 reads FQGNSA. This CDR3 reads CASSADRALNTGELFF. In DNA, the CDR3 is TGTGCCAGCAGCGCGGACCGGGCCCTGAACACCGGGGAGCTGTTTTTT.

This chain uses TRBV30 with TRBJ2-7, with D unclear. V lost 6 bases, J lost 0 bases, and 9 bases lay in between. The CDR3 is made up of 12 amino acids. The germline gives CDR1 GTSNPN, CDR2 SVGIG (reference sequence). DNA of the CDR3: TGTGCCTGTGGGAAGAGCTCCTACGAGCAGTACTTC. Translating it yields CACGKSSYEQYF.

This clonotype occurred a few times. The chain couples TRBV14 to TRBJ2-3, with TRBD1 matching over 9 bases. With V trimmed by 4 bases and J by 5 bases, 7 bases remained unmatched. Germline V gene lookup returns CDR1 SGHDN and CDR2 FVKESK. The CDR3 has 15 amino acids. The CDR3 coding sequence is TGTGCCAGCAGCCTCACAGGGGGCTGGGGAGATACGCAGTATTTT. Protein: CASSLTGGWGDTQYF.

The chain uses TRBV24-1 and TRBJ1-2; D uncertain. The germline V and J ends were trimmed by 3 bases and 4 bases, with 8 bases remaining between them. The CDR3 totals 13 residues. Germline loops: CDR1 KGHDR, CDR2 SFDVKD. CDR3 DNA sequence: TGTGCCACCAGTGATGGAGGGTTCTATGGCTACACCTTC. Its translation is CATSDGGFYGYTF.

The rearrangement links TRBV2 to TRBJ1-6; D is ambiguous. Trimming removed 3 bases at V and 2 bases at J, with 5 bases between. Germline V gene sequence: CDR1 SNHLY, CDR2 FYNNEI. CDR3 length: 14 amino acids. The chain's CDR3 is CASSDTTYNSPLHF. The CDR3 coding sequence is TGTGCCAGCAGTGACACGACCTATAATTCACCCCTCCACTTT.

DNA for the CDR3: TGTGCCAGCAGCCGGGGTGGGGGTATAGGTAATGAGCAGTTCTTC. Amino acid sequence: CASSRGGGIGNEQFF. The chain has TRBV7-3 and TRBJ2-1, with D tentatively TRBD1 or TRBD2 (5 bases each). The V end was cut by 5 bases, the J end by 7 bases, with 18 bases between. CDR1 and CDR2 (germline): SGHTA, FQGTGA. The CDR3 runs 15 residues.

This chain uses TRBV6-6 with TRBJ1-2; D is perhaps TRBD1 (5 bases). V lost 5 bases and J lost 3, with 16 bases in between. CDR3 length: 15 amino acids. Germline lookup yields CDR1 MNHNY and CDR2 SVGAGI (reference sequence). The CDR3 region has the DNA TGTGCCAGCAGTATTAGGGGCCCTACCGACTATGGCTACACCTTC. Translation gives CASSIRGPTDYGYTF.

There are a few counts of this clonotype. The CDR3 reads CASSPTGGSEKLFF. The CDR3 DNA is TGCGCCAGCAGTCCTACAGGGGGAAGTGAAAAACTGTTTTTT. The chain uses TRBV4-1 and TRBJ1-4; 8 nucleotides match TRBD1. The germline gives CDR1 MGHRA, CDR2 YSYEKL. The CDR3 is made up of 14 amino acids. Trimming at V came to 6 bases and at J to 7 bases, leaving 7 bases not matched to a gene.

The chain is built from TRBV7-6 and TRBJ2-1; 7 bases are shared with TRBD1. This CDR3 has 17 amino acids. Germline lookup yields CDR1 SGHVS and CDR2 FNYEAQ. The V gene end was trimmed by 1 base and the J gene end by 0 bases; junction bases not matched to a gene: 6. In nucleotides, the CDR3 is TGTGCCAGCAGCTTAGGCCCAACAGGGGACTCCTACAATGAGCAGTTCTTC. This gives the protein CASSLGPTGDSYNEQFF.

This sequence joins TRBV6-9 and TRBJ2-5; 8 bases agree with TRBD2. The CDR3 length is 16 residues. V dropped 6 bases and J dropped 0; count of bases not matched to a gene: 9. Germline V gene sequence: CDR1 MNHGY, CDR2 SVAAGI. The CDR3 region has the DNA TGTGCCAGCAGCAAATTAGCGGGAACGTACCAAGAGACCCAGTACTTC. The encoded protein is CASSKLAGTYQETQYF.

The V call is TRBV18, the J call TRBJ2-3, with unresolved D. The CDR3 loop spans 15 amino acids. Between the trimmed V and J ends, which lost 1 base and 0 bases, there was a span of 8 bases. Germline assignment: CDR1 KGHSH and CDR2 LQKENI. The DNA of the CDR3 is TGTGCCAGCTCACCACAGAGGTCTAGCACAGATACGCAGTATTTT. Translation: CASSPQRSSTDTQYF.

This clonotype was detected only a few times. V is TRBV18 and J is TRBJ2-1; D is possibly TRBD1 (6 bases). Germline V lookup: CDR1 KGHSH, CDR2 LQKENI. V was cut by 5 bases and J by 1 base, with 15 bases left in between. This CDR3 contains 16 residues. The DNA for the CDR3 is TGTGCCAGCTCAGATCGTACAGGGAGTTCCTACAATGAGCAGTTCTTC. Amino acids: CASSDRTGSSYNEQFF.

This clonotype was seen many times. The CDR3 loop reads CATGGGRSFEPQHF. The CDR3 DNA reads as TGTGCCACAGGGGGAGGCAGATCCTTTGAGCCCCAGCATTTT. The rearrangement uses TRBV6-6 and TRBJ1-5; TRBD1 aligns across 7 bases. The V and J ends lost 10 bases and 8 bases, in that order; junction bases with no gene match: 14. The CDR3 spans 14 residues. Looked up from germline, CDR1 is MNHNY and CDR2 is SVGAGI (reference sequence).

This chain joins TRBV12-3 or TRBV12-4 and TRBJ2-4; D possibly corresponds to TRBD2 (6 bases). V was trimmed by 7 bases and J by 0 bases, leaving 16 bases between them. CDR3 length: 16 residues. CDR3 nucleotides: TGTGCCAGCACCCTCGGATGGGGACTAGCCAAAAACATTCAGTACTTC. This translates into CASTLGWGLAKNIQYF.

The table lists this clonotype with a few counts. The rearrangement joins TRBV4-1 to TRBJ1-2; possibly TRBD1 for D (6 bases). CDR1 and CDR2 from the germline V gene are MGHRA and YSYEKL. Trimming took off 0 bases at V and 7 bases at J, with 18 bases between the two ends. The CDR3 sequence is 16 residues long. CDR3 sequence: CASSQDTRDIYGGYTF. The CDR3 nucleotides read TGCGCCAGCAGCCAAGACACCCGGGACATATATGGTGGCTACACCTTC.

The chain is built from TRBV6-5 and TRBJ2-5; 12 bases fit TRBD2. The germline V gene has CDR1 MNHEY and CDR2 SVGAGI. V dropped 4 bases and J dropped 5; count of bases not matched to a gene: 17. CDR3 size: 19 residues. The CDR3 region is CASSFKKTPSGRAWETQYF. CDR3 bases: TGTGCCAGCAGTTTCAAAAAAACCCCTAGCGGGAGGGCCTGGGAGACCCAGTACTTC.

This clonotype was observed many times. The chain carries TRBV11-2 and TRBJ2-1; D is unresolved. V dropped 3 bases and J dropped 10 bases, with 4 bases sitting between them. This CDR3 is 10 amino acids long. Germline V lookup: CDR1 SGHAT, CDR2 FQNNGV. DNA for the CDR3: TGTGCCAGCAGCTTCCACGAGCAGTTCTTC. The encoded protein is CASSFHEQFF.

The gene calls are TRBV24-1 and TRBJ1-5, with D perhaps matching TRBD1 (5 bases). The V end lost 3 bases, the J end lost 6 bases, and 11 bases lay between the germline ends. CDR3 length: 14 residues. Per germline, CDR1 KGHDR and CDR2 SFDVKD. This CDR3 reads CATSDAGGFQPQHF. In DNA, the CDR3 is TGTGCCACCAGTGATGCCGGGGGGTTTCAGCCCCAGCATTTT.

This clonotype was counted between two and nine times. V and J are TRBV19 and TRBJ1-5; unclear D gene. This CDR3 has 15 residues. V lost 8 bases and J lost 0, with 14 bases in between. The germline CDR1 and CDR2 sequences are LNHDA and SQIVND (reference sequence). This chain's CDR3 is CASLHTLGSNQPQHF. CDR3 DNA sequence: TGTGCCAGTCTCCATACATTGGGTAGCAATCAGCCCCAGCATTTT.

A few counts support this clonotype. This chain connects TRBV20-1 to TRBJ1-5; tentatively, D is TRBD1 (5 bases). This CDR3 spans 14 amino acids. The germline V gene has CDR1 DFQATT and CDR2 SNEGSKA (reference sequence). V lost 0 bases to trimming and J lost 6 bases, with 12 bases between them. CDR3 sequence reads: CSAREGRGGQPQHF. DNA of the CDR3: TGCAGTGCTAGAGAGGGGCGCGGGGGTCAGCCCCAGCATTTT.

This sequence joins TRBV5-1 and TRBJ2-4; D gene uncertain. Trimming shortened V by 3 bases and J by 6 bases, and 13 bases separated the two germline ends. The CDR3 extends over 14 amino acids. CDR1 is SGHRS, CDR2 YFSETQ, per germline. The CDR3 sequence: CASSSALSPNIQYF. The CDR3 DNA reads TGCGCCAGCAGCTCCGCTCTTTCGCCAAACATTCAGTACTTC.

The DNA of the CDR3 is TGTGCCAGCAGTCAGGGTATAAACACCATATATTTT. Translating gives CASSQGINTIYF. J is TRBJ1-3 and V is TRBV2; maybe TRBD1 (5 bases). Germline CDR1 and CDR2: SNHLY and FYNNEI. V was shortened by 5 bases and J by 6 bases, with 8 bases between the two germline ends. The CDR3 consists of 12 residues.

This clonotype was counted ten times or more. The gene calls are TRBV4-1 and TRBJ1-1; 8 bases are a match to TRBD1. The CDR3 runs to 17 residues. Unmatched junction bases numbered 15, after V lost 4 bases and J lost 5 bases. Germline values: CDR1 MGHRA, CDR2 YSYEKL. CDR3 sequence (DNA): TGCGCCAGCAGCCCAGACGCCGGCCAGGGGGCAACGACTGAAGCTTTCTTT. It yields the protein CASSPDAGQGATTEAFF.

The V and J genes are TRBV12-3 or TRBV12-4 and TRBJ1-1; 11 nucleotides align to TRBD1. The CDR3 spans 16 residues. V gave up 3 bases and J gave up 2 bases; unmatched junction bases: 5. CDR3 nucleotides: TGTGCCAGCAGTTTTAGGACAGGGGGCATTAACACTGAAGCTTTCTTT. Amino acid sequence: CASSFRTGGINTEAFF.

In its sample, this clonotype was seen a few times. This chain joins TRBV20-1 and TRBJ2-3; D perhaps matches TRBD1 (6 bases). The CDR3 runs 13 residues. V was trimmed by 6 bases and J by 2 bases, leaving 12 bases between them. The germline CDR1 and CDR2 sequences are DFQATT and SNEGSKA (reference sequence). CDR3 in amino acids: CSANRAPTDTQYF. CDR3 nucleotide sequence: TGCAGTGCAAACAGGGCCCCCACAGATACGCAGTATTTT.